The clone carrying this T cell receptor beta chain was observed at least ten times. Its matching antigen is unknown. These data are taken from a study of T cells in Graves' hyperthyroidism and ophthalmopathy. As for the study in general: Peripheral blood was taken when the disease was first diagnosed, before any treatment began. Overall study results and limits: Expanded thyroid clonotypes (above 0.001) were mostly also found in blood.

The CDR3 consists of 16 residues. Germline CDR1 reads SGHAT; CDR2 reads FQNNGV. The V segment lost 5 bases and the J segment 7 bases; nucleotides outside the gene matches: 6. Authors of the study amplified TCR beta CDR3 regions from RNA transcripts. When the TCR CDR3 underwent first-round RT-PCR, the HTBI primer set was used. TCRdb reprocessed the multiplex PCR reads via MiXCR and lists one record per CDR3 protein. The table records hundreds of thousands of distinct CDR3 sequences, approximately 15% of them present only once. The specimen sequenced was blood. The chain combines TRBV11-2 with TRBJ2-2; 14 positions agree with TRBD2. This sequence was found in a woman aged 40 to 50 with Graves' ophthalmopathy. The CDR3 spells CASSGRLAGGIGELFF. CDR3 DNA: TGTGCCAGCAGCGGCAGACTAGCGGGAGGGATCGGGGAGCTGTTTTTT.